This section outlines one T cell receptor (beta chain) sequence together with its context. No antigen is known for it. This CDR3 comprises 13 residues. The V gene lost 3 bases and the J gene lost 7 bases, with 12 bases spanning the gap. Germline CDR1 is KGHSH and CDR2 is LQKENI. The sample originates from a study of a mutant IDH1 vaccine in newly diagnosed glioma. In the study overall: Patients arrived already treated with radiotherapy, temozolomide, or both, most having had both. Study-wide results and limits: Immune responses arising from the vaccine appeared in about 94% of patients.

Indicated time point: baseline, week 1 (first vaccination visit). The treatment is: pre-vaccination baseline after standard-of-care therapy. Generated by immunoSEQ multiplex PCR, the TCRdb table keeps only in-frame clones and is missing some. The sample lists 50,000 to 75,000 clones; 80% to 95% were seen once. The source of this sequence is a middle-aged man with glioma. The J gene is TRBJ1-2, the V gene TRBV18; the D gene is possibly TRBD1 (6 bases). Sample: PBMCs, taken from a glioma patient treated with radiotherapy, temozolomide or both. In DNA form, the CDR3 reads TGTGCCAGCTCACCGTCGGGGGGCGGTGGCTACACCTTC. Translation gives CASSPSGGGGYTF.